These 27 T cell receptor beta chains share one sample of origin, sequenced in a study of blood T cell repertoires in COVID-19 (TCRdb year 2020). Library preparation used the immunoSEQ multiplex PCR assay. TCRdb obtained this table from immuneACCESS and retained in-frame rearrangements with V and J assigned. These tables miss some clones; where compared with another copy, unresolved V genes account for less than half of the shortfall, and the remainder is unexplained. This sample holds about 56,000 clones; 89% were observed only once. The biggest ten clones account for around two fifths of the sample. Sequenced: peripheral blood. The receptors come from a woman aged 55-70 years with COVID-19, enrolled during active disease.

This sequence joins TRBV9 and TRBJ2-3; 9 bases are shared with TRBD2. CDR3 length: 15 amino acids. Germline V CDR1 and CDR2: SGDLS, YYNGEE. The V segment lost 4 bases and the J segment 5 bases; nucleotides outside the gene matches: 8. DNA for the CDR3: TGTGCCAGCAGCCATCCGAGCGGGGGGAGAGATACGCAGTATTTT. Its protein is CASSHPSGGRDTQYF.

The chain combines TRBV27 with TRBJ2-7; 7 bases map to TRBD2. V trimming: 11 bases; J trimming: 2 bases; junction bases outside the gene matches: 15. The CDR3 loop spans 15 amino acids. Germline-derived CDR1 and CDR2 are MNHEY and SMNVEV (reference sequence). The CDR3 coding sequence is TGTGCCTCCCTGGGGCCAGCGGGATACACCTACGAGCAGTACTTC. It encodes CASLGPAGYTYEQYF.

The rearrangement joins TRBV2 to TRBJ1-2; a weak D match, TRBD1 (5 bases). The CDR3 extends over 17 amino acids. V was pared by 6 bases and J by 4 bases, with 24 bases between. Per germline, CDR1 SNHLY and CDR2 FYNNEI. CDR3 DNA: TGTGCCAGCAGAGACTTAGCCGGGACGGGAGGGACCTATGGCTACACCTTC. Protein product: CASRDLAGTGGTYGYTF.

The rearrangement uses TRBV19 and TRBJ1-5; TRBD1 is a possible D gene (5 bases). The germline V gene encodes CDR1 LNHDA and CDR2 SQIVND (reference sequence). CDR3 length equals 13 residues. V was trimmed by 7 bases and J by 4 bases, leaving 11 bases between them. Written as DNA, the CDR3 is TGTGCCAGTAACCTAGGGGTGAATCAGCCCCAGCATTTT. Its protein is CASNLGVNQPQHF.

The V call is TRBV3-1 (or the pseudogene TRBV3-2), the J call TRBJ1-5, with D hard to call. Trimming left V 0 bases short and J 5 bases short, with 2 bases between. CDR3 length equals 12 residues. CDR1 is LGHDT, CDR2 YNNKEL, per germline (reference sequence). CDR3 region: CASSQDDQPQHF. As DNA, the CDR3 is TGTGCCAGCAGCCAAGACGATCAGCCCCAGCATTTT.

V gene TRBV4-3 combines with J gene TRBJ1-2; 8 bases fit TRBD1. The CDR3 is made up of 14 amino acids. The ends lost 4 bases at V and 5 bases at J; junction bases unmatched: 6. The germline gives CDR1 LGHNA, CDR2 YSLEER. DNA of the CDR3: TGCGCCAGCAGCCCCGCGGACAGGGATTATGGCTACACCTTC. It specifies CASSPADRDYGYTF.

The J gene is TRBJ2-7, the V gene TRBV7-2; 14 positions match TRBD2. There are 16 residues in the CDR3. Looked up from germline, CDR1 is SGHTA and CDR2 is FQGNSA. Trimming cost V 0 bases and J 3 bases; bases outside gene matches: 1. The CDR3 region has the DNA TGTGCCAGCAGCTTAGCGGGGACTAGCGGGGGCTACGAGCAGTACTTC. This codes for CASSLAGTSGGYEQYF.

This chain links TRBV6-5 with TRBJ2-1, with TRBD2 matching over 10 bases. The CDR3 sequence is 15 residues long. Trimming removed 4 bases from V and 4 bases from J; junction bases left unmatched: 4. Germline V gene sequence: CDR1 MNHEY, CDR2 SVGAGI. CDR3 sequence reads: CASSFQRGGYNEQFF. The CDR3 nucleotides read TGTGCCAGCAGTTTTCAGCGGGGGGGGTACAATGAGCAGTTCTTC.

This clone was detected once. The chain carries TRBV14 and TRBJ2-2; D is possibly TRBD1 (6 bases). CDR1 and CDR2 from the germline V gene are SGHDN and FVKESK. The CDR3 has 19 amino acids. V lost 0 bases and J lost 0, with 17 bases in between. CDR3 sequence reads: CASSQDLDWDITNTGELFF. In nucleotides, the CDR3 is TGTGCCAGCAGCCAAGACCTAGACTGGGACATTACGAACACCGGGGAGCTGTTTTTT.

The V and J genes are TRBV3-1 (or the pseudogene TRBV3-2) and TRBJ2-2, with D perhaps matching TRBD1 (6 bases). CDR1 and CDR2 from the germline V gene are LGHDT and YNNKEL (reference sequence). This CDR3 is built from 15 residues. Trimming pared 2 bases from V and 4 bases from J, leaving 11 bases between. CDR3 bases: TGTGCCAGCAGCCAAAAACAGGGTATCACCGGGGAGCTGTTTTTT. It specifies CASSQKQGITGELFF.

The chain employs TRBV7-2 and TRBJ2-1, with D perhaps matching TRBD1 (6 bases). The V gene lost 7 bases and the J gene lost 4 bases, with 14 bases spanning the gap. CDR3 length equals 14 residues. Germline V gene data show CDR1 as SGHTA and CDR2 as FQGNSA. The CDR3 nucleotides are TGTGCCAGCATGAAGGGGGAGTGGTACAATGAGCAGTTCTTC. This gives the protein CASMKGEWYNEQFF.

This sequence joins TRBV10-3 and TRBJ2-1; weak D call: TRBD2 (6 bases). Germline V CDR1 and CDR2: ENHRY, SYGVKD. V shed 8 bases and J shed 5 bases, with 13 bases lying between them. The CDR3 has 13 residues. This CDR3 is CAIGRDRNNEQFF. CDR3 bases: TGTGCCATCGGGCGGGATAGGAACAATGAGCAGTTCTTC.

Only one count was recorded for this clone. The rearrangement links TRBV10-1 to TRBJ2-1; the match to TRBD2 covers 10 bases. The V segment lost 3 bases and the J segment 7 bases; nucleotides outside the gene matches: 9. Germline CDR1 reads WNHNN; CDR2 reads SYGVQD (reference sequence). The CDR3 loop spans 16 amino acids. The CDR3: CASSDPASGSGNEQFF. CDR3 nucleotides: TGCGCCAGCAGTGATCCGGCTAGCGGGAGCGGTAATGAGCAGTTCTTC.

J is TRBJ2-7 and V is TRBV6-5; 9 bases fit TRBD2. V lost 2 bases and J lost 4; bases outside the gene matches: 9. Germline CDR1 MNHEY, CDR2 SVGAGI. The CDR3 has 16 residues. The CDR3 region is CASSYLTSGIGYEQYF. For the CDR3, the DNA is TGTGCCAGCAGTTACCTGACTAGCGGTATAGGTTACGAGCAGTACTTC.

This chain uses TRBV3-1 (or the pseudogene TRBV3-2) with TRBJ1-4, with D possibly matching TRBD1 (6 bases). Per germline, CDR1 LGHDT and CDR2 YNNKEL (reference sequence). With 0 bases removed from V and 6 bases from J, the gap between germline ends came to 23 bases. This CDR3 has 19 residues. The CDR3 nucleotides read TGTGCCAGCAGCCAAGAGTGGGGGGGCCTTCTGGGGATCGATGAAAAACTGTTTTTT. Protein: CASSQEWGGLLGIDEKLFF.

The CDR3 DNA is TGTGCCAGCAGCCAAGATACGTCCTTGGTATTTAATTCGGAAGAGACCCAGTACTTC. Translated, it gives CASSQDTSLVFNSEETQYF. The gene calls are TRBV4-2 and TRBJ2-5; D is undetermined. This CDR3 is 19 amino acids long. Germline CDR1 LGHNA, CDR2 YNFKEQ. Trimming cost V 0 bases and J 3 bases, with 23 bases left between them.

The chain joins TRBV5-4 to TRBJ2-2; 7 nucleotides match TRBD1. The germline CDR1 and CDR2 sequences are SGHNT and YYREEE (reference sequence). Unmatched junction bases numbered 15, after V lost 4 bases and J lost 9 bases. The CDR3 is made up of 16 amino acids. The CDR3: CASSTRVDRVYRELFF. The DNA for the CDR3 is TGTGCCAGCAGCACCCGAGTAGACAGGGTTTACAGGGAGCTGTTTTTT.

A single count supports this clone. The gene calls are TRBV11-2 and TRBJ2-2, with D perhaps TRBD1 (5 bases). Per the germline V gene, CDR1 is SGHAT and CDR2 is FQNNGV. V dropped 1 base and J dropped 3 bases, with 9 bases sitting between them. This CDR3 region has 15 residues. In nucleotides, the CDR3 is TGTGCCAGCAGCTTAGTTAGGGGTGACACCGGGGAGCTGTTTTTT. Amino acids: CASSLVRGDTGELFF.

The rearrangement joins TRBV4-3 to TRBJ1-4; D is perhaps TRBD1 (6 bases). Germline CDR1 and CDR2: LGHNA and YSLEER. Trimming shortened V by 1 base and J by 7 bases, and 13 bases separated the two germline ends. This CDR3 comprises 15 residues. The CDR3 reads CASSQVSRGTEKLFF. The DNA of the CDR3 is TGCGCCAGCAGCCAAGTCTCCAGGGGTACTGAAAAACTGTTTTTT.

The CDR3: CASSLGLPSYNEQFF. CDR3 bases: TGTGCCAGCAGTTTGGGACTTCCCTCCTACAATGAGCAGTTCTTC. The chain joins TRBV2 to TRBJ2-1; possible D gene TRBD2, 6 bases. This CDR3 has 15 residues. V was pared by 5 bases and J by 0 bases, with 11 bases between. Germline V gene data show CDR1 as SNHLY and CDR2 as FYNNEI.

V usage is TRBV28 and J usage is TRBJ2-1; the match to TRBD1 covers 9 bases. The CDR3 has 18 residues. Losses at the gene ends were 3 bases for V and 3 bases for J; bases not matched to a gene: 12. From germline, CDR1 is MDHEN and CDR2 SYDVKM. This CDR3 is CASSFPIRQGGHYNEQFF. In DNA form, the CDR3 reads TGTGCCAGCAGTTTCCCAATCAGACAGGGGGGCCACTACAATGAGCAGTTCTTC.

The chain couples TRBV30 to TRBJ1-1; tentative D call: TRBD1 (5 bases). This CDR3 region has 13 residues. With 4 bases removed from V and 5 bases from J, the gap between germline ends came to 14 bases. The germline V gene encodes CDR1 GTSNPN and CDR2 SVGIG (reference sequence). For the CDR3, the DNA is TGTGCCTGGAACATCTTGGGGGGGACTGAAGCTTTCTTT. Residues: CAWNILGGTEAFF.

The chain combines TRBV15 with TRBJ2-2; TRBD2 matches 9 bases. The CDR3 has 16 residues. Trimming at V came to 5 bases and at J to 4 bases, leaving 8 bases not matched to a gene. The germline gives CDR1 LNHNV, CDR2 YYDKDF (reference sequence). CDR3 protein: CATSGSLAGVTGELFF. The CDR3 DNA reads TGTGCCACCAGCGGTTCCTTAGCGGGAGTCACCGGGGAGCTGTTTTTT.

This sequence joins TRBV6-6 and TRBJ2-7, with D possibly TRBD2 on 6 matching bases. V lost 10 bases and J lost 5, with 15 bases in between. The germline V gene has CDR1 MNHNY and CDR2 SVGAGI (reference sequence). This CDR3 has 12 residues. CDR3 nucleotides: TGTGCCACCACCCGGGGGAGAGACGAGCAGTACTTC. This gives the protein CATTRGRDEQYF.

The J gene is TRBJ1-6, the V gene TRBV6-5; D is perhaps TRBD1 (6 bases). The CDR3 has 14 amino acids. CDR1 is MNHEY, CDR2 SVGAGI, per germline. The germline V and J ends were trimmed by 6 bases and 9 bases, with 15 bases remaining between them. CDR3 in amino acids: CASSLRDISSPLHF. CDR3 DNA sequence: TGTGCCAGCAGCCTCCGGGACATAAGTTCACCCCTCCACTTT.

V is TRBV30 and J is TRBJ1-1; 8 nucleotides line up with TRBD1. With 8 bases clipped from V and 4 bases from J, the junction kept 9 bases outside the gene matches. CDR3 size: 13 residues. The V gene's germline CDR1 is GTSNPN and CDR2 SVGIG (reference sequence). Here the CDR3 reads CAHSPGGGTEAFF. The DNA of the CDR3 is TGTGCCCACTCACCAGGGGGCGGCACTGAAGCTTTCTTT.

V usage is TRBV27 and J usage is TRBJ2-7; D unresolved. The germline V gene encodes CDR1 MNHEY and CDR2 SMNVEV (reference sequence). This CDR3 spans 13 amino acids. V lost 7 bases and J 8 bases, leaving 18 bases between the germline ends. DNA of the CDR3: TGTGCCAGCACCATTCCAGGTTCCGGTAAGCAGTACTTC. This encodes CASTIPGSGKQYF.